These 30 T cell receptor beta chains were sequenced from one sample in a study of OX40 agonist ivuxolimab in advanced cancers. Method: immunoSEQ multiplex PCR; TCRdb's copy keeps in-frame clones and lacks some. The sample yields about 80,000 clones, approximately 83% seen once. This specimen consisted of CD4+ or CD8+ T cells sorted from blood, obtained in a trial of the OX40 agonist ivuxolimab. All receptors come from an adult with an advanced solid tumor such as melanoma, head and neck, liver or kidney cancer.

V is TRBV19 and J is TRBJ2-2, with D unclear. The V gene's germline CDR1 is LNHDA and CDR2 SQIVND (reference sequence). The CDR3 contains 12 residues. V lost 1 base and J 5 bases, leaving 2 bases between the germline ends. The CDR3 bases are TGTGCCAGTAGTATAGCGACCGGGGAGCTGTTTTTT. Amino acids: CASSIATGELFF. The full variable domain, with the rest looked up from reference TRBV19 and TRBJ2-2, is DGGITQSPKYLFRKEGQNVTLSCEQNLNHDAMYWYRQDPGQGLRLIYYSQIVNDFQKGDIAEGYSVSREKKESFPLTVTSAQKNPTAFYLCASSIATGELFFGEGSRLTVL.

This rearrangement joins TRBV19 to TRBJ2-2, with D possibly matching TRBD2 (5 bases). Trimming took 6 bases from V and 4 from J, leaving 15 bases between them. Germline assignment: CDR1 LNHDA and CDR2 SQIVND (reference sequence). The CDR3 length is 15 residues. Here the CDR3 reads CASSRVLAGTGELFF. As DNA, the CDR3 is TGTGCCAGTAGCCGGGTTCTAGCTGGCACCGGGGAGCTGTTTTTT.

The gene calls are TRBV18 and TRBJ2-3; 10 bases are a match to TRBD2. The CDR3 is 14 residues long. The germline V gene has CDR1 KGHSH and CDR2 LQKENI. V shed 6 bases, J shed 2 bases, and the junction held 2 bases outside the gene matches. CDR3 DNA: TGTGCCAGCTCGGGGACTAGCGCCACAGATACGCAGTATTTT. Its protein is CASSGTSATDTQYF.

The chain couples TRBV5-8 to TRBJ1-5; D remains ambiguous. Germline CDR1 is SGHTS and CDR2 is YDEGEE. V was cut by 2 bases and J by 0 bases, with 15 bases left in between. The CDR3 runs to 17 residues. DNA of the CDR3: TGTGCCAGCAGCTTTCGGCTACACGATTATAGCAATCAGCCCCAGCATTTT. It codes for CASSFRLHDYSNQPQHF.

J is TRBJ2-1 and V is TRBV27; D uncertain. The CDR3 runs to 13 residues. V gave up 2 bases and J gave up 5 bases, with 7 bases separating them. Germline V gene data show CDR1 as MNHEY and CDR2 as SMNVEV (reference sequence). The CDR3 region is CASSLGANNEQFF. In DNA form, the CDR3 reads TGTGCCAGCAGTTTAGGAGCAAACAATGAGCAGTTCTTC.

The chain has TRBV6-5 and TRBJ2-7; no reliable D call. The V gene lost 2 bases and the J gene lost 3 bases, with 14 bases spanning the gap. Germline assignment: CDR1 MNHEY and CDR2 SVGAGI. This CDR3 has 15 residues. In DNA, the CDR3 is TGTGCCAGCAGTTACCCCAGGAACAGCCGCTACGAGCAGTACTTC. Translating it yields CASSYPRNSRYEQYF.

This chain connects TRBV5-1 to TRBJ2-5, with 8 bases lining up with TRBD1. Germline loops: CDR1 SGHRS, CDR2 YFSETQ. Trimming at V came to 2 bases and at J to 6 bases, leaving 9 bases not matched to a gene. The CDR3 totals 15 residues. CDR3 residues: CASSFWQGAGKTQYF. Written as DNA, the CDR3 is TGCGCCAGCAGCTTCTGGCAGGGGGCGGGGAAGACCCAGTACTTC. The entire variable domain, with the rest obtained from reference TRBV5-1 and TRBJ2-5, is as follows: KAGVTQTPRYLIKTRGQQVTLSCSPISGHRSVSWYQQTPGQGLQFLFEYFSETQRNKGNFPGRFSGRQFSNSRSEMNVSTLELGDSALYLCASSFWQGAGKTQYFGPGTRLLVL.

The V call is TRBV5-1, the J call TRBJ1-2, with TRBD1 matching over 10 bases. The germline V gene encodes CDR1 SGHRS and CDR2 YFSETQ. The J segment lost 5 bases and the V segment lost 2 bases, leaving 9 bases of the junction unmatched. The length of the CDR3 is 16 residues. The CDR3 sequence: CASSFEPGTGEYGYTF. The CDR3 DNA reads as TGCGCCAGCAGCTTCGAACCCGGGACAGGGGAGTATGGCTACACCTTC.

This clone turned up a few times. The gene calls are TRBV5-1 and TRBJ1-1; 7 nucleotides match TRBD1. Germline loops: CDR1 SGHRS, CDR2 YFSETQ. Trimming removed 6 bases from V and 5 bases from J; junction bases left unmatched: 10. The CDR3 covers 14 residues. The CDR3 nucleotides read TGCGCCAGCAACACAGGGGCAGGGGGAACTGAAGCTTTCTTT. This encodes CASNTGAGGTEAFF. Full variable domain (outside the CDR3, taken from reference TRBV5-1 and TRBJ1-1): KAGVTQTPRYLIKTRGQQVTLSCSPISGHRSVSWYQQTPGQGLQFLFEYFSETQRNKGNFPGRFSGRQFSNSRSEMNVSTLELGDSALYLCASNTGAGGTEAFFGQGTRLTVV.

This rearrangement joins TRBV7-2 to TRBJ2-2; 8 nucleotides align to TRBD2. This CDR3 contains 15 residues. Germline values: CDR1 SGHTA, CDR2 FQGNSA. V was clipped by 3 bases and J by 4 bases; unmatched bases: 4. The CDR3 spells CASSFGLAGTGELFF. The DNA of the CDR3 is TGTGCCAGCAGCTTCGGGCTAGCGGGCACCGGGGAGCTGTTTTTT.

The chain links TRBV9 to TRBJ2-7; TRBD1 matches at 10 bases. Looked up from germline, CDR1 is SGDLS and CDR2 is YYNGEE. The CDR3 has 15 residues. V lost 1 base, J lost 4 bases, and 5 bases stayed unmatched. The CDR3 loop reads CASSVSGDRGYEQYF. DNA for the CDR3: TGTGCCAGCAGCGTATCCGGGGACAGGGGTTACGAGCAGTACTTC. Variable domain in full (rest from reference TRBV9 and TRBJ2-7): DSGVTQTPKHLITATGQRVTLRCSPRSGDLSVYWYQQSLDQGLQFLIQYYNGEERAKGNILERFSAQQFPDLHSELNLSSLELGDSALYFCASSVSGDRGYEQYFGPGTRLTVT.

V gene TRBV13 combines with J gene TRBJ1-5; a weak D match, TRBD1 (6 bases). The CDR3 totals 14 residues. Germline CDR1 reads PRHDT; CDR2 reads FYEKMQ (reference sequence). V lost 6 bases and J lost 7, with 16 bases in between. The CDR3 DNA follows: TGTGCCAGCAGTTCATCAGGGGTTGGCCAGCCCCAGCATTTT. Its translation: CASSSSGVGQPQHF.

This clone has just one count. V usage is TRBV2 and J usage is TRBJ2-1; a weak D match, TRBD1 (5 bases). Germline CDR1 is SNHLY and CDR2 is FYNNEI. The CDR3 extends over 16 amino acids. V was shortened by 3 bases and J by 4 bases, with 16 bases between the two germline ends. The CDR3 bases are TGTGCCAGCAGTGATAAAAGGGGCCCGGGTTACAATGAGCAGTTCTTC. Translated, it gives CASSDKRGPGYNEQFF.

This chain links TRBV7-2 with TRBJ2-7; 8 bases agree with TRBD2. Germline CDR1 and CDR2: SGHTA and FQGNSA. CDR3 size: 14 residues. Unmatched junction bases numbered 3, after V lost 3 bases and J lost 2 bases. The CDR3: CASSFELAAYEQYF. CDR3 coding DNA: TGTGCCAGCAGCTTCGAACTAGCGGCCTACGAGCAGTACTTC.

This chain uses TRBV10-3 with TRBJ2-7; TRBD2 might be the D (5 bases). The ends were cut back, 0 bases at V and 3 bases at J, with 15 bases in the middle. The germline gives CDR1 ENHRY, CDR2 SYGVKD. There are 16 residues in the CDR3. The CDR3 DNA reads TGTGCCATCAGTGAGTCGACGATCCAAGGAGGCTACGAGCAGTACTTC. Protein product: CAISESTIQGGYEQYF.

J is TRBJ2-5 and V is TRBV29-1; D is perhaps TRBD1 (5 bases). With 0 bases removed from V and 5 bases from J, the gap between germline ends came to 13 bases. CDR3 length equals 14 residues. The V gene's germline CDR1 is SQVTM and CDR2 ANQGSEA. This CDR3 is CSVEDLGARETQYF. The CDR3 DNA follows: TGCAGCGTTGAAGATCTTGGGGCGCGGGAGACCCAGTACTTC.

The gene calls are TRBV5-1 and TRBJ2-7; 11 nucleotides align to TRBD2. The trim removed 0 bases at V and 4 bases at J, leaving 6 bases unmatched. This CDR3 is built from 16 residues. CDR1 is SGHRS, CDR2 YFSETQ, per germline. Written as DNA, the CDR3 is TGCGCCAGCAGCTTGGCCGGTCTAGCGGGAGGATACGAGCAGTACTTC. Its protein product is CASSLAGLAGGYEQYF.

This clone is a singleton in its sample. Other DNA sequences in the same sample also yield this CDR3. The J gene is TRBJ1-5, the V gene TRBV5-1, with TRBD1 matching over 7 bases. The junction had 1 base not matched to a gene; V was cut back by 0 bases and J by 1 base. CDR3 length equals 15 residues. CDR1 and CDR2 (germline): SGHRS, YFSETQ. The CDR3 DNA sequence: TGCGCCAGCAGCTTGGAGGGGGCGAGCAATCAGCCCCAGCATTTT. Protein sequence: CASSLEGASNQPQHF. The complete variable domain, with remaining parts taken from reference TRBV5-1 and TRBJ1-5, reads KAGVTQTPRYLIKTRGQQVTLSCSPISGHRSVSWYQQTPGQGLQFLFEYFSETQRNKGNFPGRFSGRQFSNSRSEMNVSTLELGDSALYLCASSLEGASNQPQHFGDGTRLSIL.

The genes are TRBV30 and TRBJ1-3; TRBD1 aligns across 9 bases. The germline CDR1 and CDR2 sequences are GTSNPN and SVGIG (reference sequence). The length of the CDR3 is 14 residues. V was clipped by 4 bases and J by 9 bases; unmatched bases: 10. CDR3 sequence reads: CAWTNRDRDTTIYF. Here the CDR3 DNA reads TGTGCCTGGACAAACCGGGACAGGGATACCACCATATATTTT.

The CDR3, as DNA: TGTGCCAGCAGCTCTGGGGGTAGGGCCCTCCACTTT. Its protein is CASSSGGRALHF. The chain employs TRBV5-6 and TRBJ1-6; perhaps TRBD1 as D (5 bases). The length of the CDR3 is 12 residues. Germline CDR1 reads SGHDT; CDR2 reads YYEEEE. Trimming shortened V by 3 bases and J by 14 bases, and 12 bases separated the two germline ends.

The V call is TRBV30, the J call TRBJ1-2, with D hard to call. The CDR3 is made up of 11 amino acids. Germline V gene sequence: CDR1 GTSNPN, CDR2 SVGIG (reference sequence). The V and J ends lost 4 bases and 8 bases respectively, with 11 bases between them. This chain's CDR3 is CAWTGRGGYTF. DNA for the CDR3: TGTGCCTGGACCGGACGTGGGGGCTACACCTTC.

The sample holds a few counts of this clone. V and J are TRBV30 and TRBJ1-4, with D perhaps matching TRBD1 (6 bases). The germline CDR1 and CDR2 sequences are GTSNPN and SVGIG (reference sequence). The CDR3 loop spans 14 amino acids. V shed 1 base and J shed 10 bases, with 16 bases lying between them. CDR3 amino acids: CAWSGVGGVGKLFF. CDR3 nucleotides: TGTGCCTGGAGTGGCGTCGGGGGCGTGGGAAAACTGTTTTTT.

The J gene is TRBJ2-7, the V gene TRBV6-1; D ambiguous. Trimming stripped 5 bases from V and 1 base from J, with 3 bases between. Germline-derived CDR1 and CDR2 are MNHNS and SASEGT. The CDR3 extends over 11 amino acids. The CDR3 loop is CASSQSYEQYF. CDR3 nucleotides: TGTGCCAGCAGTCAATCCTACGAGCAGTACTTC.

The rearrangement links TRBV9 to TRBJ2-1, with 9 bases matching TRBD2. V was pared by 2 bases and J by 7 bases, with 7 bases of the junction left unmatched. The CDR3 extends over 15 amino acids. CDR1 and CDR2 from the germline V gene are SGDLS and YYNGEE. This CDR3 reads CASSVGGSGRNEQFF. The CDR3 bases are TGTGCCAGCAGCGTCGGCGGGAGCGGGAGGAATGAGCAGTTCTTC.

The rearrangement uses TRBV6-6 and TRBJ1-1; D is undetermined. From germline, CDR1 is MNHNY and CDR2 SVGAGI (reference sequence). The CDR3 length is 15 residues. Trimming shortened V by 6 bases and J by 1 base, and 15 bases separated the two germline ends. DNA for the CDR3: TGTGCCAGCAGATTCCCCGGGTCCGGGAACACTGAAGCTTTCTTT. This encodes CASRFPGSGNTEAFF.

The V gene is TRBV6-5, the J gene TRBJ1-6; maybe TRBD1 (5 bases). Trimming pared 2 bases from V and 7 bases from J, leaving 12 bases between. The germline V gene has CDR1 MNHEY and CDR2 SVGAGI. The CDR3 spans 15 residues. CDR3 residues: CASSYGGGGNSPLHF. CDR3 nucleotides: TGTGCCAGCAGTTACGGGGGGGGAGGCAATTCACCCCTCCACTTT.

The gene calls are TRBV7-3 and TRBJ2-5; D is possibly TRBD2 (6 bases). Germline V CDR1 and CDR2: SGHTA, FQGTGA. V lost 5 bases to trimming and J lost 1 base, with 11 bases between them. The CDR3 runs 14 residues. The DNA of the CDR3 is TGTGCCAGCAGCGCTAGCGCCTTCCAAGAGACCCAGTACTTC. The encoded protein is CASSASAFQETQYF.

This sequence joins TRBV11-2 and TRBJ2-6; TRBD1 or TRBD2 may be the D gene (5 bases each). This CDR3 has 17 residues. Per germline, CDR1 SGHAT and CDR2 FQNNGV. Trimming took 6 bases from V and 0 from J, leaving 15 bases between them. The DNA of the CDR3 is TGTGCCAGCAGGACCCGGGACGGAGGCTCTGGGGCCAACGTCCTGACTTTC. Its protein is CASRTRDGGSGANVLTF.

In nucleotides, the CDR3 is TGTGCCAGCAGTTACTCGAAAGGGGCCTCCTACGAGCAGTACTTC. Protein product: CASSYSKGASYEQYF. The V gene is TRBV6-5, the J gene TRBJ2-7; D is perhaps TRBD1 (5 bases). Germline-derived CDR1 and CDR2 are MNHEY and SVGAGI. This CDR3 spans 15 amino acids. The V end was cut by 0 bases, the J end by 0 bases, with 9 bases between.

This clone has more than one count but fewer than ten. This chain's CDR3 is CASSVEGTRETQYF. DNA of the CDR3: TGTGCCAGCAGCGTAGAGGGGACCCGGGAGACCCAGTACTTC. This rearrangement joins TRBV9 to TRBJ2-5; the D gene could be TRBD1 or TRBD2 (5 bases each). Germline lookup yields CDR1 SGDLS and CDR2 YYNGEE. Trimming cost V 0 bases and J 5 bases, with 11 bases left between them. This CDR3 region has 14 residues.